Presented here are 15 T cell receptor beta chains from one specimen sequenced in a study of shared clonotypes between healthy human individuals. CD8 cells regarded as naive lacked CD45RO, were positively chosen for CCR7, and omitted terminally differentiated effector memory CD45RA+ cells. Generated by immunoSEQ multiplex PCR, the TCRdb table keeps only in-frame clones and is missing some. The table includes more than 2 million clones, about 95% detected once. The material sequenced was naive CD8+ T cells sorted from blood. The receptors were sampled from a young man in good health.

Turning to this clone: This same CDR3 is encoded by further DNA sequences in the sample. The chain uses TRBV27 and TRBJ2-3; unclear D gene. CDR1 is MNHEY, CDR2 SMNVEV, per germline (reference sequence). The V end lost 2 bases, the J end lost 3 bases, and 9 bases lay between the germline ends. CDR3 size: 14 residues. The CDR3: CASSLAGGTDTQYF. The DNA of the CDR3 is TGTGCCAGCAGTTTAGCTGGCGGAACAGATACGCAGTATTTT.

Turning to this clone: This specimen includes other DNA sequences encoding the same CDR3. The chain joins TRBV4-3 to TRBJ2-7; 8 nucleotides line up with TRBD1. V dropped 3 bases and J dropped 4; count of bases not matched to a gene: 5. The germline V gene encodes CDR1 LGHNA and CDR2 YSLEER. CDR3 size: 14 residues. The CDR3 DNA sequence: TGCGCCAGCAGCCAGGTTACAGGGGGGTACGAGCAGTACTTC. It specifies CASSQVTGGYEQYF.

The chain carries TRBV9 and TRBJ2-1; 14 positions agree with TRBD2. This CDR3 region has 15 residues. V trimming: 3 bases; J trimming: 12 bases; junction bases outside the gene matches: 8. CDR1 is SGDLS and CDR2 is YYNGEE in the germline V gene. CDR3 bases: TGTGCCAGCAGCGACGGGACTAGCGGGGGCGCCTGGCAGTTCTTC. This encodes CASSDGTSGGAWQFF.

The chain is built from TRBV10-2 and TRBJ2-2; 7 bases are a match to TRBD2. The germline gives CDR1 WSHSY, CDR2 SAAADI. The CDR3 contains 16 residues. After removal of 5 bases from V and 0 bases from J, the junction contained 6 bases not matched to a gene. CDR3 coding DNA: TGCGCCAGCAGTCCCCTAGCGGAGACGAACACCGGGGAGCTGTTTTTT. This translates into CASSPLAETNTGELFF.

Comment on this clone: The identical CDR3 is also encoded by other nucleotide sequences in the sample. V and J are TRBV28 and TRBJ2-7; unclear D gene. The germline V gene encodes CDR1 MDHEN and CDR2 SYDVKM. The ends were cut back, 3 bases at V and 4 bases at J, with 7 bases in the middle. The CDR3 contains 12 residues. In DNA form, the CDR3 reads TGTGCCAGCAGTTTTCGTCTTTACGAGCAGTACTTC. It codes for CASSFRLYEQYF. The full variable domain, rest sourced from reference TRBV28 and TRBJ2-7, is DVKVTQSSRYLVKRTGEKVFLECVQDMDHENMFWYRQDPGLGLRLIYFSYDVKMKEKGDIPEGYSVSREKKERFSLILESASTNQTSMYLCASSFRLYEQYFGPGTRLTVT.

A note on this clone: The same CDR3 can be traced to other DNA sequences in this sample. The gene calls are TRBV30 and TRBJ2-3; the D gene could be TRBD1 or TRBD2 (6 bases each). Germline-derived CDR1 and CDR2 are GTSNPN and SVGIG (reference sequence). This CDR3 is built from 15 residues. Trimming shortened V by 0 bases and J by 3 bases, and 13 bases separated the two germline ends. The CDR3 DNA reads TGTGCCTGGAGTGTAGGGGGGTCAGGGACAGATACGCAGTATTTT. This codes for CAWSVGGSGTDTQYF.

The rearrangement uses TRBV30 and TRBJ2-3; maybe TRBD1 (6 bases). Germline values: CDR1 GTSNPN, CDR2 SVGIG (reference sequence). V lost 0 bases, J lost 2 bases, and 12 bases lay in between. The CDR3 runs 15 residues. CDR3 nucleotides: TGTGCCTGGAGTGTGGCGGACAGACTCACAGATACGCAGTATTTT. Its translation: CAWSVADRLTDTQYF.

The chain couples TRBV7-9 to TRBJ1-4, with unresolved D. The CDR3 runs to 13 residues. V lost 10 bases to trimming and J lost 2 bases, with 11 bases between them. The germline V gene encodes CDR1 SEHNR and CDR2 FQNEAQ (reference sequence). Here the CDR3 DNA reads TGTGCCACGATCGGGCCTACTAATGAAAAACTGTTTTTT. Amino acid sequence: CATIGPTNEKLFF.

The rearrangement links TRBV7-9 to TRBJ2-3; D gene unclear. The V and J ends lost 2 bases and 0 bases respectively, with 12 bases between them. This CDR3 contains 16 residues. CDR1 is SEHNR, CDR2 FQNEAQ, per germline (reference sequence). The CDR3 spells CASSLMVYGSTDTQYF. Written as DNA, the CDR3 is TGTGCCAGCAGCTTAATGGTATACGGGAGCACAGATACGCAGTATTTT.

The genes are TRBV19 and TRBJ2-7; possible D gene TRBD1, 6 bases. V lost 5 bases and J lost 0, with 11 bases in between. CDR1 and CDR2 (germline): LNHDA, SQIVND (reference sequence). The CDR3 has 14 residues. This chain's CDR3 is CASSAYRDSYEQYF. As DNA, the CDR3 is TGTGCCAGTAGTGCTTACAGGGACTCCTACGAGCAGTACTTC.

The chain links TRBV19 to TRBJ1-2; no clear D. V was shortened by 7 bases and J by 4 bases, with 16 bases between the two germline ends. The length of the CDR3 is 14 residues. Germline loops: CDR1 LNHDA, CDR2 SQIVND (reference sequence). The CDR3 region is CASIEAGKGYGYTF. CDR3 nucleotides: TGTGCCAGTATAGAGGCGGGGAAAGGCTATGGCTACACCTTC. Based on the CDR3 plus reference TRBV19 and TRBJ1-2, the full variable domain is DGGITQSPKYLFRKEGQNVTLSCEQNLNHDAMYWYRQDPGQGLRLIYYSQIVNDFQKGDIAEGYSVSREKKESFPLTVTSAQKNPTAFYLCASIEAGKGYGYTFGSGTRLTVV.

With regard to this clone: The sample carries other DNA sequences with the same CDR3. J is TRBJ2-7 and V is TRBV27; 7 bases fit TRBD1. Germline V gives CDR1 MNHEY, CDR2 SMNVEV (reference sequence). This CDR3 comprises 13 residues. With V trimmed by 0 bases and J by 5 bases, 1 base remained unmatched. CDR3 in DNA: TGTGCCAGCAGTTTATCGAGGGGGCACGAGCAGTACTTC. Its translation: CASSLSRGHEQYF.

The V call is TRBV5-4, the J call TRBJ2-5, with TRBD1 identical over 9 bases. The CDR3 covers 15 residues. CDR1 and CDR2 from the germline V gene are SGHNT and YYREEE (reference sequence). V trimming: 0 bases; J trimming: 2 bases; junction bases outside the gene matches: 2. CDR3 protein: CASSLVGQGQETQYF. The CDR3, as DNA: TGTGCCAGCAGCTTGGTCGGACAGGGGCAAGAGACCCAGTACTTC.

As regards this clone: The junction shows a germline mismatch at one end, possibly a read error. The genes are TRBV25-1 and TRBJ1-5; the D gene is possibly TRBD1 (5 bases). Germline-derived CDR1 and CDR2 are MGHDK and SYGVNS. The length of the CDR3 is 14 residues. The DNA for the CDR3 is TGTGCCAGCAGTGAATCCCAGGGCAATCAACCCCAGCATTTT. It codes for CASSESQGNQPQHF.

The genes are TRBV5-6 and TRBJ1-4; tentatively, D is TRBD1 (6 bases). Germline-derived CDR1 and CDR2 are SGHDT and YYEEEE. V lost 3 bases, J lost 8 bases, and 17 bases lay in between. The CDR3 is made up of 15 amino acids. The CDR3 reads CASSSRTGFGEKLFF. Here the CDR3 DNA reads TGTGCCAGCAGCTCCCGAACAGGGTTTGGAGAAAAACTGTTTTTT.